One and the same sample provided the 23 T cell receptor beta chains below, sequenced in a study of T cells expressing NK-cell markers. TCRdb re-analyzed the 5' RACE reads; it lists each CDR3 protein once, without DNA. The sample's table shows roughly 450,000 distinct CDR3 sequences. The sample consisted of blood T cells: a sorted CD56 or NKG2C T cell subset, CD4+ or CD8+ T cells, or bulk PBMC T cells (not recorded which). The receptors stem from a woman aged 45-65 years in good health.

V and J are TRBV12-3 or TRBV12-4 and TRBJ2-1. This CDR3 comprises 15 residues. CDR3 sequence reads: CASSFLGVRANEQFF.

The rearrangement joins TRBV4-1 to TRBJ1-4; TCRdb designates TRBD1, a call that cannot be tested without DNA. The CDR3 is made up of 13 amino acids. In germline, CDR1 is MGHRA, CDR2 YSYEKL. CDR3 protein: CASSPRANEKLFF.

The V call is TRBV29-1, the J call TRBJ2-7; without DNA, the TCRdb call of TRBD2 cannot be checked. Germline V gene sequence: CDR1 SQVTM, CDR2 ANQGSEA. CDR3 length: 13 amino acids. CDR3 region: CSTRGSGNYEQYF.

The chain employs TRBV12-3 or TRBV12-4 and TRBJ1-5; TCRdb's D gene call, TRBD1, goes unchecked for lack of DNA. The CDR3 length is 18 residues. The CDR3 sequence is CASSTGTGAPHSNQPQHF.

The rearrangement uses TRBV7-9 and TRBJ2-4. Germline V gives CDR1 SEHNR, CDR2 FQNEAQ (reference sequence). The CDR3 has 14 amino acids. The CDR3 here is CASSLFPAKNIQYF. The full variable domain, rest sourced from reference TRBV7-9 and TRBJ2-4, is DTGVSQNPRHKITKRGQNVTFRCDPISEHNRLYWYRQTLGQGPEFLTYFQNEAQLEKSRLLSDRFSAERPKGSFSTLEIQRTEQGDSAMYLCASSLFPAKNIQYFGAGTRLSVL.

The V gene is TRBV5-1, the J gene TRBJ1-2; TCRdb indicates TRBD1, and absent DNA this call remains unverified. Per the germline V gene, CDR1 is SGHRS and CDR2 is YFSETQ. This CDR3 has 15 amino acids. CDR3: CASYPGTGTNYGYTF.

The chain combines TRBV11-2 with TRBJ2-1; TCRdb calls TRBD2, which cannot be checked without DNA. Germline V gives CDR1 SGHAT, CDR2 FQNNGV. The CDR3 is 16 amino acids. CDR3 sequence: CASSSLAGAAYNEQFF.

This chain links TRBV29-1 with TRBJ1-1; the TCRdb D gene call, TRBD1, has no DNA to confirm it. This CDR3 comprises 13 residues. Germline V lookup: CDR1 SQVTM, CDR2 ANQGSEA. The CDR3: CSAQDRPGTEAFF.

The chain employs TRBV20-1 and TRBJ2-6; TCRdb's D call of TRBD1 is untestable without DNA. Germline CDR1 is DFQATT and CDR2 is SNEGSKA (reference sequence). The CDR3 consists of 16 residues. CDR3 region: CSATSQDHSGANVLTF.

The V gene is TRBV5-1, the J gene TRBJ1-6; the D call from TCRdb, TRBD1, cannot be confirmed without DNA. Germline-derived CDR1 and CDR2 are SGHRS and YFSETQ. This CDR3 is built from 15 residues. The CDR3 is CASSLAGTLNSPLHF.

This sequence joins TRBV4-1 and TRBJ2-1; no DNA is available, so the TRBD2 call from TCRdb remains unchecked. The germline V gene encodes CDR1 MGHRA and CDR2 YSYEKL. This CDR3 region has 15 residues. The CDR3 sequence is CASSRIEGGPNEQFF.

V usage is TRBV12-3 or TRBV12-4 and J usage is TRBJ2-2; TCRdb gives TRBD1 as the D gene, but with no DNA this cannot be confirmed. This CDR3 is 13 amino acids long. The CDR3 loop reads CANKGARTGELFF.

J is TRBJ2-5 and V is TRBV18; TCRdb indicates TRBD1, and absent DNA this call remains unverified. This CDR3 region has 15 residues. Germline-derived CDR1 and CDR2 are KGHSH and LQKENI. This chain's CDR3 is CASSPRQGAGETQYF.

The chain uses TRBV12-3 or TRBV12-4 and TRBJ1-6; checking the TCRdb D call of TRBD1 is not possible without DNA. The CDR3 length is 17 residues. This CDR3 is CASRIEAGARYNSPLHF.

This sequence joins TRBV3-1 and TRBJ1-1; checking the TCRdb D call of TRBD1 is not possible without DNA. From germline, CDR1 is LGHDT and CDR2 YNNKEL (reference sequence). The CDR3 contains 15 residues. CDR3: CASSQAFRGRTEAFF. Combining the CDR3 with reference TRBV3-1 and TRBJ1-1 gives the whole variable domain DTAVSQTPKYLVTQMGNDKSIKCEQNLGHDTMYWYKQDSKKFLKIMFSYNNKELIINETVPNRFSPKSPDKAHLNLHINSLELGDSAVYFCASSQAFRGRTEAFFGQGTRLTVV.

The V gene is TRBV5-6, the J gene TRBJ2-1; TCRdb lists TRBD2, though no DNA is available to test this call. The germline V gene encodes CDR1 SGHDT and CDR2 YYEEEE. The CDR3 runs to 15 residues. The CDR3 is CASSLDTAGDNEQFF.

The chain uses TRBV11-3 and TRBJ2-5. CDR1 and CDR2 from the germline V gene are SGHNT and YENEEA. The CDR3 has 12 residues. CDR3 residues: CASSLDKETQYF. Supplemented by reference TRBV11-3 and TRBJ2-5, the full variable domain reads EAGVVQSPRYKIIEKKQPVAFWCNPISGHNTLYWYLQNLGQGPELLIRYENEEAVDDSQLPKDRFSAERLKGVDSTLKIQPAELGDSAVYLCASSLDKETQYFGPGTRLLVL.

The chain recombines TRBV5-1 with TRBJ2-7; TCRdb gives TRBD2 as the D gene, but with no DNA this cannot be confirmed. Per germline, CDR1 SGHRS and CDR2 YFSETQ. This CDR3 comprises 14 residues. This CDR3 reads CASSLLAGGYEQYF.

V gene TRBV6-6 combines with J gene TRBJ2-1; absent DNA, TCRdb's TRBD2 call cannot be checked. The length of the CDR3 is 15 residues. CDR1 MNHNY and CDR2 SVGAGI come from the germline V gene (reference sequence). The CDR3 region is CASSYSGTRLAEQFF.

The chain joins TRBV5-1 to TRBJ1-2. From germline, CDR1 is SGHRS and CDR2 YFSETQ. The CDR3 consists of 16 residues. The CDR3 here is CASSRGPERVPYGYTF.

The rearrangement joins TRBV2 to TRBJ2-1; TCRdb indicates TRBD2, and absent DNA this call remains unverified. The CDR3 consists of 12 residues. Per germline, CDR1 SNHLY and CDR2 FYNNEI. The CDR3 region is CASSRQGGEQFF.

The chain has TRBV20-1 and TRBJ2-3; lacking DNA, the TRBD1 call made by TCRdb goes unchecked. This CDR3 contains 15 residues. CDR1 is DFQATT, CDR2 SNEGSKA, per germline (reference sequence). CDR3 in amino acids: CSATDRGNGADTQYF.

The rearrangement uses TRBV6-5 and TRBJ2-1; the D call of TRBD1 rests on TCRdb alone, since no DNA is present to check it. Germline V lookup: CDR1 MNHEY, CDR2 SVGAGI. This CDR3 has 14 amino acids. The CDR3 spells CASSYEWDRYEQFF.